This TCR beta chain was captured by sequencing in a study of blood T cell repertoires in COVID-19. For the study at large: The United States, Italy and Spain supplied acute and convalescent COVID-19 samples. The analysed material was cDNA or gDNA that came from T cells, B-cell-depleted T cells, or PBMCs.

In the source study's methods: Reference gene primer amplification yielded estimated nucleated cell counts. Data came from immunoSEQ multiplex PCR; TCRdb stores just in-frame clones and leaves some out. V and J calls and clone size are those listed in that table; D and trimming were worked out from the DNA. The sample has hundreds of thousands of clones, 75% to 90% seen once. This CDR3 has 19 residues. The germline CDR1 and CDR2 sequences are LGHNA and YSLEER. The V gene end was trimmed by 1 base and the J gene end by 3 bases; junction bases not matched to a gene: 12. Input material: peripheral blood. The sequence derives from a man aged 35 to 55 with acute or convalescent COVID-19. This chain joins TRBV4-3 and TRBJ2-4, with TRBD2 matching over 10 bases. The CDR3 sequence: CASSQGGLASTVGKNIQYF. CDR3 DNA sequence: TGCGCCAGCAGCCAAGGGGGACTAGCGTCTACGGTCGGCAAAAACATTCAGTACTTC.